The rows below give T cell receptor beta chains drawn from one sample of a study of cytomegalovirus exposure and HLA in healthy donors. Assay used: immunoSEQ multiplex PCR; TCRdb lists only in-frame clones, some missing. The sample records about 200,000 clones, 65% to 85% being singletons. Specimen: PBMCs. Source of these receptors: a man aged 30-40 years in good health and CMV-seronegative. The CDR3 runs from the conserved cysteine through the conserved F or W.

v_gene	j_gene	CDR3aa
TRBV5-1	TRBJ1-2	CASSRDTSNYGYTF
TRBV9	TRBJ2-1	CASSPTTRPNEQFF
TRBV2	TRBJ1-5	CASSIQGVGNQPQHF
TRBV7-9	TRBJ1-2	CSSSRTTGEDANYGYTF
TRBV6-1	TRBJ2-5	CASRQTGMETQYF
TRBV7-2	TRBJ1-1	CASSLREGSEAFF
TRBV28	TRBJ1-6	CATSGYGSPLHF
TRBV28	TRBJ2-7	CASTTGIVAYEQYF
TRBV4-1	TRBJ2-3	CASSQDLATSVGRTDTQYF
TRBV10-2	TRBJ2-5	CASRPGTAGGTQYF
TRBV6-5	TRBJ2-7	CASSYFGRTYEQYF
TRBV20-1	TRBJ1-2	CLGTGRIGYTF
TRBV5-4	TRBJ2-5	CASSLGSGGERKTQYF
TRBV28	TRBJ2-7	CASSLGRIGTGYYEQYF
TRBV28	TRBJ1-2	CASRPRGRTGYGYTF
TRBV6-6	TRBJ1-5	CAISVSFVQPQHF
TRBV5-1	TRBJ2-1	CASSLTSGGVYNEQFF
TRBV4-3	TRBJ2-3	CASSRAVMSTDTQYF
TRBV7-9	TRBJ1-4	CASSYRQGVIEKLFF
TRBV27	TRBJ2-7	CASSARRTSDAEQYF
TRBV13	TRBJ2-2	CASSPQGSAGELFF
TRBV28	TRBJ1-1	CASSLIRGTGRTEAFF
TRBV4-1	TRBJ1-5	CASSPIPGTGYVQPQHF
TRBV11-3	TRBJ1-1	CASSLGGGMNTEAFF
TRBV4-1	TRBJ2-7	CASSLLWSATYEQYF
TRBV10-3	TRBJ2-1	CAISEAGISYNEQFF
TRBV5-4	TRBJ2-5	CASSARDLQETQYF
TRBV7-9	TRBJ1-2	CASSLGGHYGYTF
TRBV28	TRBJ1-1	CASSLPGGTEAFF
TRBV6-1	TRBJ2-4	CASRTQGLAANIQYF
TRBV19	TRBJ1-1	CASSIFTDRGRTEAFF
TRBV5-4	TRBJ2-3	CASGWLAGGPDTQYF
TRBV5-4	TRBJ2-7	CASSLARQNEQYF
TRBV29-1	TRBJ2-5	CSVGRLAEDQETQYF
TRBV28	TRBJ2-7	CASSLAGTGAYEQYF
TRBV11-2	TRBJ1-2	CASSKPGSPYGYTF